This entry lists 26 T cell receptor beta chains sequenced from one sample in a study of beta chain features in type 1 diabetes. These receptors' antigens are unknown. Every isolated RNA sample was fully reverse transcribed, so sequencing captured expressed TCRB transcripts. Generated by immunoSEQ multiplex PCR, the TCRdb table keeps only in-frame clones and is missing some. The data contain nearly 700,000 clones, roughly 13% of them singletons. General study findings and limits: The study found moderately but significantly shorter TCRB CDR3s in all four CD4+ subsets of Type 1 diabetes patients.

The sample taken for sequencing was naive CD4+ T cells from blood. These TCRs come from a man between 18 and 29 years old with type 1 diabetes.

This clone has only a few counts. The chain links TRBV15 to TRBJ2-2, with D perhaps TRBD1 (6 bases). With 7 bases removed from V and 4 bases from J, the gap between germline ends came to 13 bases. The CDR3 length is 14 residues. Germline-derived CDR1 and CDR2 are LNHNV and YYDKDF (reference sequence). The CDR3 sequence: CATTYRVSTGELFF. CDR3 coding DNA: TGTGCCACCACCTACAGGGTTAGCACCGGGGAGCTGTTTTTT.

Only a few counts were recorded for this clone. The chain is built from TRBV10-1 and TRBJ2-1; D tentatively fits TRBD1 or TRBD2 (6 bases each). The CDR3 spans 12 residues. Trimming stripped 6 bases from V and 12 bases from J, with 15 bases between. The germline V gene encodes CDR1 WNHNN and CDR2 SYGVQD (reference sequence). The CDR3 spells CASSPGAPRQFF. For the CDR3, the DNA is TGCGCCAGCAGCCCGGGGGCCCCAAGGCAGTTCTTC.

This clone showed up just a few times. The chain joins TRBV6-5 to TRBJ2-5, with D tentatively TRBD1 (5 bases). V was trimmed by 0 bases and J by 1 base, leaving 9 bases between them. This CDR3 is 15 amino acids long. Germline-derived CDR1 and CDR2 are MNHEY and SVGAGI. In DNA, the CDR3 is TGTGCCAGCAGTTACTCGGGGCACTCCCAAGAGACCCAGTACTTC. Its translation: CASSYSGHSQETQYF.

This clone was counted between two and nine times. The J gene is TRBJ1-2, the V gene TRBV10-1; 7 bases map to TRBD1. J lost 2 bases, V lost 0 bases, and 3 bases had no gene match. The CDR3 contains 15 residues. The germline CDR1 and CDR2 sequences are WNHNN and SYGVQD (reference sequence). The CDR3 sequence: CASSESTGRNYGYTF. For the CDR3, the DNA is TGCGCCAGCAGTGAGTCGACAGGGAGGAACTATGGCTACACCTTC.

Regarding this clone: Sequence at one end of the junction differs from germline and may be a read error. The chain joins TRBV10-3 to TRBJ1-6; no clear D gene. The germline CDR1 and CDR2 sequences are ENHRY and SYGVKD. The CDR3 spans 14 residues. The CDR3 DNA reads TGTGCCATCACTGAGAGCTCCTATAATTCACCCCTCCACTTT. Protein sequence: CAITESSYNSPLHF.

The rearrangement links TRBV27 to TRBJ2-5; 10 positions agree with TRBD2. In germline, CDR1 is MNHEY, CDR2 SMNVEV (reference sequence). The CDR3 totals 15 residues. J lost 5 bases, V lost 3 bases, and 6 bases had no gene match. The CDR3 DNA reads as TGTGCCAGCAGTTTCGGGACTAGCGACGGGGAGACCCAGTACTTC. Its translation is CASSFGTSDGETQYF.

The chain couples TRBV5-4 to TRBJ2-7; 7 bases agree with TRBD1. The V segment lost 3 bases and the J segment 3 bases; nucleotides outside the gene matches: 9. The CDR3 has 15 residues. The germline V gene encodes CDR1 SGHNT and CDR2 YYREEE (reference sequence). In DNA form, the CDR3 reads TGTGCCAGCAGCTCCGGACAGGAGAGGGTCTACGAGCAGTACTTC. This encodes CASSSGQERVYEQYF.

CDR3 in amino acids: CASSLRPALKGYEQYF. The CDR3 region has the DNA TGTGCCAGCAGCTTAAGGCCAGCCCTAAAGGGGTACGAGCAGTACTTC. The rearrangement links TRBV7-2 to TRBJ2-7, with D possibly matching TRBD1 (5 bases). The CDR3 totals 16 residues. V was pared by 2 bases and J by 4 bases, with 18 bases between. Germline CDR1 and CDR2: SGHTA and FQGNSA. Supplemented by reference TRBV7-2 and TRBJ2-7, the full variable domain reads GAGVSQSPSNKVTEKGKDVELRCDPISGHTALYWYRQSLGQGLEFLIYFQGNSAPDKSGLPSDRFSAERTGGSVSTLTIQRTQQEDSAVYLCASSLRPALKGYEQYFGPGTRLTVT.

The rearrangement joins TRBV4-1 to TRBJ2-1, with D unclear. V lost 0 bases and J lost 0, with 6 bases in between. CDR3 length: 15 residues. Germline CDR1 and CDR2: MGHRA and YSYEKL. The CDR3 reads CASSQDQSSYNEQFF. The CDR3 DNA sequence: TGCGCCAGCAGCCAAGACCAGAGCTCCTACAATGAGCAGTTCTTC.

This clone was seen a handful of times. The chain joins TRBV14 to TRBJ2-1, with D possibly being TRBD2 (6 bases). V gave up 1 base and J gave up 6 bases, with 19 bases separating them. Germline loops: CDR1 SGHDN, CDR2 FVKESK. The CDR3 has 17 amino acids. This chain's CDR3 is CASSQVESGRWGNEQFF. Here the CDR3 DNA reads TGTGCCAGCAGCCAAGTAGAAAGTGGGAGGTGGGGCAATGAGCAGTTCTTC.

The chain has TRBV30 and TRBJ1-2; TRBD1 agrees at 9 bases. After removal of 0 bases from V and 9 bases from J, the junction contained 8 bases not matched to a gene. This CDR3 is 14 amino acids long. From germline, CDR1 is GTSNPN and CDR2 SVGIG (reference sequence). The CDR3 region is CAWSVLGQGIRYTF. CDR3 nucleotide sequence: TGTGCCTGGAGTGTACTAGGACAGGGGATTCGCTACACCTTC.

This clone was observed a handful of times. V and J are TRBV14 and TRBJ2-2; D unclear. In germline, CDR1 is SGHDN, CDR2 FVKESK. This CDR3 is 14 amino acids long. Trimming removed 0 bases from V and 6 bases from J, with 8 bases in between. The CDR3, as DNA: TGTGCCAGCAGCCAAGAATCTTTCGCCGGGGAGCTGTTTTTT. Its translation is CASSQESFAGELFF.

Note on this clone: At the DNA level, this CDR3 is encoded by other sequences in the same sample as well. This chain links TRBV15 with TRBJ2-5, with D hard to call. V dropped 0 bases and J dropped 3 bases, with 5 bases sitting between them. Germline V gene data show CDR1 as LNHNV and CDR2 as YYDKDF (reference sequence). The CDR3 is 13 amino acids. CDR3 bases: TGTGCCACCAGCAGAGATAGGGAAGAGACCCAGTACTTC. This translates into CATSRDREETQYF.

This sequence joins TRBV6-5 and TRBJ2-1, with 7 positions matching TRBD2. Trimming took 6 bases from V and 0 from J; bases not matched to a gene: 2. The CDR3 extends over 14 amino acids. Per the germline V gene, CDR1 is MNHEY and CDR2 is SVGAGI. The CDR3 region is CASRAGSSYNEQFF. The DNA of the CDR3 is TGTGCCAGCAGAGCGGGGAGCTCCTACAATGAGCAGTTCTTC.

Only a few counts were recorded for this clone. This chain uses TRBV11-2 with TRBJ2-6, with D possibly being TRBD1 (7 bases). The CDR3 is 16 amino acids. CDR1 is SGHAT and CDR2 is FQNNGV in the germline V gene. V dropped 3 bases and J dropped 1 base, with 10 bases sitting between them. DNA for the CDR3: TGTGCCAGCAGCTTGGAGGGGGCTTCTGGGGCCAACGTCCTGACTTTC. This encodes CASSLEGASGANVLTF. The complete variable domain, with remaining parts taken from reference TRBV11-2 and TRBJ2-6, reads EAGVAQSPRYKIIEKRQSVAFWCNPISGHATLYWYQQILGQGPKLLIQFQNNGVVDDSQLPKDRFSAERLKGVDSTLKIQPAKLEDSAVYLCASSLEGASGANVLTFGAGSRLTVL.

The chain carries TRBV18 and TRBJ1-5, with TRBD1 matching over 8 bases. This CDR3 has 13 amino acids. Germline lookup yields CDR1 KGHSH and CDR2 LQKENI. V lost 2 bases to trimming and J lost 9 bases; unmatched junction nucleotides: 3. The CDR3 loop is CASSPTGGRPQHF. Here the CDR3 DNA reads TGTGCCAGCTCACCAACAGGGGGAAGGCCCCAGCATTTT.

V and J are TRBV2 and TRBJ2-7; TRBD2 aligns across 8 bases. This CDR3 is 18 amino acids long. Germline V gene lookup returns CDR1 SNHLY and CDR2 FYNNEI. Trimming removed 4 bases from V and 2 bases from J; junction bases left unmatched: 16. CDR3 residues: CASSVPRGGSGVTYEQYF. As DNA, the CDR3 is TGTGCCAGCAGTGTACCCCGGGGGGGTAGCGGGGTTACCTACGAGCAGTACTTC.

The CDR3 sequence: CASSSQGPDNEQFF. The CDR3 region has the DNA TGTGCCAGCAGTTCCCAGGGACCTGACAATGAGCAGTTCTTC. The chain carries TRBV6-5 and TRBJ2-1; tentatively, D is TRBD1 or TRBD2 (5 bases each). V was trimmed by 4 bases and J by 5 bases, leaving 12 bases between them. The CDR3 spans 14 residues. Germline assignment: CDR1 MNHEY and CDR2 SVGAGI.

This clone came up a few times. The rearrangement links TRBV28 to TRBJ1-5; TRBD1 matches at 8 bases. Germline CDR1 reads MDHEN; CDR2 reads SYDVKM. The CDR3 is 15 amino acids. The V segment lost 5 bases and the J segment 5 bases; nucleotides outside the gene matches: 8. The CDR3 region has the DNA TGTGCCAGCAGTCCTAGGACAGGGAGATATCAGCCCCAGCATTTT. It is translated as CASSPRTGRYQPQHF.

This clone was recorded a few times. The rearrangement uses TRBV6-5 and TRBJ2-7; 9 bases match TRBD1. CDR1 and CDR2 (germline): MNHEY, SVGAGI. This CDR3 has 15 residues. V was pared by 2 bases and J by 3 bases, with 5 bases of the junction left unmatched. CDR3 bases: TGTGCCAGCAGTTACACATGGACAGGGGACTACGAGCAGTACTTC. This codes for CASSYTWTGDYEQYF.

This clone was found a few times. The chain has TRBV19 and TRBJ1-3, with TRBD1 matching 7 bases. This CDR3 region has 16 residues. The V gene's germline CDR1 is LNHDA and CDR2 SQIVND (reference sequence). V was clipped by 6 bases and J by 0 bases; unmatched bases: 8. The CDR3 bases are TGTGCCAGTAGAGACGGACAGGACTTCTCTGGAAACACCATATATTTT. Translated: CASRDGQDFSGNTIYF. Combining the CDR3 with reference TRBV19 and TRBJ1-3 gives the whole variable domain DGGITQSPKYLFRKEGQNVTLSCEQNLNHDAMYWYRQDPGQGLRLIYYSQIVNDFQKGDIAEGYSVSREKKESFPLTVTSAQKNPTAFYLCASRDGQDFSGNTIYFGEGSWLTVV.

This clone turned up a few times. The J gene is TRBJ2-2, the V gene TRBV10-3; TRBD2 is a possible D gene (5 bases). Germline V gene sequence: CDR1 ENHRY, CDR2 SYGVKD. This CDR3 comprises 15 residues. V gave up 0 bases and J gave up 2 bases, with 7 bases separating them. The CDR3 DNA reads TGTGCCATCAGTGAGTCTCGGGGTAACACCGGGGAGCTGTTTTTT. Translating it yields CAISESRGNTGELFF.

In this sample, this clone turned up a few times. The chain employs TRBV27 and TRBJ1-4; D is undetermined. Germline V gene sequence: CDR1 MNHEY, CDR2 SMNVEV (reference sequence). The CDR3 totals 13 residues. Trimming pared 6 bases from V and 7 bases from J, leaving 12 bases between. As DNA, the CDR3 is TGTGCCAGCAGCCTGAGGGAGGGTGAAAAACTGTTTTTT. This sequence encodes CASSLREGEKLFF.

This clone was counted a few times. V usage is TRBV9 and J usage is TRBJ1-6; TRBD1 might be the D (5 bases). Germline CDR1 is SGDLS and CDR2 is YYNGEE. The CDR3 spans 15 residues. Trimming removed 0 bases from V and 6 bases from J, with 10 bases in between. In DNA, the CDR3 is TGTGCCAGCAGCGTAGATGGGGGTTTTAATTCACCCCTCCACTTT. Protein product: CASSVDGGFNSPLHF.

The chain recombines TRBV7-9 with TRBJ2-7, with D unresolved. Per germline, CDR1 SEHNR and CDR2 FQNEAQ (reference sequence). V was shortened by 0 bases and J by 7 bases, with 13 bases between the two germline ends. The CDR3 sequence is 14 residues long. The CDR3 here is CASSLAGRSGEQYF. In nucleotides, the CDR3 is TGTGCCAGCAGCTTAGCGGGCCGTTCGGGTGAGCAGTACTTC.

This clone turned up a few times. The chain joins TRBV27 to TRBJ1-2, with 11 bases lining up with TRBD1. CDR3 size: 12 residues. From germline, CDR1 is MNHEY and CDR2 SMNVEV (reference sequence). After removal of 8 bases from V and 7 bases from J, the junction contained 3 bases not matched to a gene. In DNA form, the CDR3 reads TGTGCCAGCGGACAGGGGGCGGGTGGCTACACCTTC. Amino acid sequence: CASGQGAGGYTF.